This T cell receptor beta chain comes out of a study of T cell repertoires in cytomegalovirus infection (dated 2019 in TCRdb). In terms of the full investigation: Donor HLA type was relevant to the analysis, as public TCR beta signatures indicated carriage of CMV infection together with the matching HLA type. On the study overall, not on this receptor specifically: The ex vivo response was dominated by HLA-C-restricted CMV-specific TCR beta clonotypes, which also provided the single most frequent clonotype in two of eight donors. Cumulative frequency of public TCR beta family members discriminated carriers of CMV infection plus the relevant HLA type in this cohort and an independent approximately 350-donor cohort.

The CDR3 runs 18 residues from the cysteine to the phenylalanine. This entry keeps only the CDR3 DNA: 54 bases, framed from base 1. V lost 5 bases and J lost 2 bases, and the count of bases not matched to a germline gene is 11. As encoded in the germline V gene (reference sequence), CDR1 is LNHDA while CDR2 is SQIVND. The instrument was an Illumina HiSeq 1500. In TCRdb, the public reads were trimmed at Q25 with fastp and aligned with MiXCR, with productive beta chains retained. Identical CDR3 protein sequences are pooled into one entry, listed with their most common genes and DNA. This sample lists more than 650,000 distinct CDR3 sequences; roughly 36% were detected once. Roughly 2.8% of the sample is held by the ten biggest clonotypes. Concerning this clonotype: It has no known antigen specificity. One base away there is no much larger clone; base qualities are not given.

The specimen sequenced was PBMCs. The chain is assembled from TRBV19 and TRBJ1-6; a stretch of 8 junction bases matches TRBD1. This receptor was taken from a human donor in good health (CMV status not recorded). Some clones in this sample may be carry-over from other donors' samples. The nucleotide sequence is TGTGCCAGTAGTGTACGATTGGACAGGGCCGCCTATAATTCACCCCTCCACTTT. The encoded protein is CASSVRLDRAAYNSPLHF.